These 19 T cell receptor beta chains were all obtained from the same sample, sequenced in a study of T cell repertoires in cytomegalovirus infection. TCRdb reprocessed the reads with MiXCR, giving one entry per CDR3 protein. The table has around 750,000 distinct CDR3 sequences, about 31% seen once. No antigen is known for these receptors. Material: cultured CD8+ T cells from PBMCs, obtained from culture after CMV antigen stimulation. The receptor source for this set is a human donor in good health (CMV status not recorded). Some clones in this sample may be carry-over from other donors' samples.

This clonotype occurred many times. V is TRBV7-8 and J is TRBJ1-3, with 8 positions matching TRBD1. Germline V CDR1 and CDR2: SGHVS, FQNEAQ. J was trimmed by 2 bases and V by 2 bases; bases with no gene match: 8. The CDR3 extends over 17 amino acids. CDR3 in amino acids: CASSLLSGTGPGNTIYF. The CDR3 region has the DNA TGTGCCAGCAGCTTATTAAGCGGGACAGGACCTGGAAACACCATATATTTT.

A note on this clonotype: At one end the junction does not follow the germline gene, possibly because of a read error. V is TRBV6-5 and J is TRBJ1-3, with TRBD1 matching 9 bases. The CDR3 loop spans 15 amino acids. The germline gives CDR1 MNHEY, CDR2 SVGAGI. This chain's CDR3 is CVSKRDREYGNTIYF. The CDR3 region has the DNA TGTGTCAGCAAACGGGACAGGGAGTACGGAAACACCATATATTTT.

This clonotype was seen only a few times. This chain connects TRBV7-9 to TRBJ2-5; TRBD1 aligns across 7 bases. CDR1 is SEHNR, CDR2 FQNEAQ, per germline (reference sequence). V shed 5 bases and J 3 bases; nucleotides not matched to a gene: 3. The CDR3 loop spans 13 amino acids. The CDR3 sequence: CASSVTGKETQYF. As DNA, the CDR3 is TGTGCCAGCAGCGTGACAGGGAAAGAGACCCAGTACTTC.

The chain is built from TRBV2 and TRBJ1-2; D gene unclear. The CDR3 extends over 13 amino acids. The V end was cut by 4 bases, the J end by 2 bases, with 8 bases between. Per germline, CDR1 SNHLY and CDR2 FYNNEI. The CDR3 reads CASSARSNYGYTF. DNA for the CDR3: TGTGCCAGCAGTGCCAGGTCGAACTATGGCTACACCTTC.

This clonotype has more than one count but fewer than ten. The CDR3 is CASSRGAQETQYF. The CDR3 DNA is TGTGCCAGCAGCCGGGGAGCCCAAGAGACCCAGTACTTC. The gene calls are TRBV27 and TRBJ2-5; TRBD2 is a possible D gene (5 bases). CDR3 length: 13 amino acids. Germline V CDR1 and CDR2: MNHEY, SMNVEV (reference sequence). V gave up 6 bases and J gave up 1 base, with 9 bases separating them.

The CDR3 DNA reads TGCAGTGCTACTAGCGGGGGGCCCCTCCAAGAGACCCAGTACTTC. As protein: CSATSGGPLQETQYF. The J gene is TRBJ2-5, the V gene TRBV20-1; 11 bases fit TRBD2. CDR1 is DFQATT, CDR2 SNEGSKA, per germline (reference sequence). The V segment lost 4 bases and the J segment 1 base; nucleotides outside the gene matches: 5. This CDR3 spans 15 amino acids.

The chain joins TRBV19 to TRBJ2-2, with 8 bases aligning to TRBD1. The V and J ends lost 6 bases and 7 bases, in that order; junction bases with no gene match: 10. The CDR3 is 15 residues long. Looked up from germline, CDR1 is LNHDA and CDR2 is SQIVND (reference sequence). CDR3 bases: TGTGCCAGTAGCCAGAGGACAGGGCTTGGCGGGGAGCTGTTTTTT. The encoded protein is CASSQRTGLGGELFF.

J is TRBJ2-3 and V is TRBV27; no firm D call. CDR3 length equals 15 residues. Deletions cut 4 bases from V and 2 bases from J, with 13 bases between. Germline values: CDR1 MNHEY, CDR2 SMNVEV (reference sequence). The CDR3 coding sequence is TGTGCCAGCAGTTCTACTCCGTATATCACAGATACGCAGTATTTT. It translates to CASSSTPYITDTQYF.

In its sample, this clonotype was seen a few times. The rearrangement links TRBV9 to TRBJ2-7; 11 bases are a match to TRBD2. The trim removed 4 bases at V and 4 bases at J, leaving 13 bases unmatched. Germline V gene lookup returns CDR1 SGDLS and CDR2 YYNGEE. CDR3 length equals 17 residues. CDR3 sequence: CASSLRGSGGAGYEQYF. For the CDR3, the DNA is TGTGCCAGCAGCTTGCGTGGTAGCGGGGGGGCCGGATACGAGCAGTACTTC.

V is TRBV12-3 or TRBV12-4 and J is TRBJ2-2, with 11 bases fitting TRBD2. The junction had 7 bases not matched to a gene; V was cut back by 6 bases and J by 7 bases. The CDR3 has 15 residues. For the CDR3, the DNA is TGTGCCAGCAGACGACTAGCGGGATCCAACGGGGAGCTGTTTTTT. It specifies CASRRLAGSNGELFF.

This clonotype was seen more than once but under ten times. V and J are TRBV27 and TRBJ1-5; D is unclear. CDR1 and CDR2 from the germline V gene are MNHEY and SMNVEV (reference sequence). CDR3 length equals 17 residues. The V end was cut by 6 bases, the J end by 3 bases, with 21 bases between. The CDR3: CASSPRVGYRDNQPQHF. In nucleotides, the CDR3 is TGTGCCAGCAGCCCCCGGGTGGGGTATAGGGACAATCAGCCCCAGCATTTT.

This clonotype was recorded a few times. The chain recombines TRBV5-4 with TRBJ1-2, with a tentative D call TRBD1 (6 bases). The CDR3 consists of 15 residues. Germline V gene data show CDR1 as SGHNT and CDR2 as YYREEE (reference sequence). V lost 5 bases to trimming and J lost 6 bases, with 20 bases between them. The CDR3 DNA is TGTGCCAGCAGTTCTTGGGGGCAGCCTAAGCATGGCTACACCTTC. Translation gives CASSSWGQPKHGYTF.

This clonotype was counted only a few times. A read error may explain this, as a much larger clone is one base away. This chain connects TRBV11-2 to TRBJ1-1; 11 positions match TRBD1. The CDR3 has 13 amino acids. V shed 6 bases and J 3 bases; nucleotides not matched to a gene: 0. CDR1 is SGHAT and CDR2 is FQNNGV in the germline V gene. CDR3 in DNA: TGTGCCAGCAGGGACAGGGGGCACACTGAAGCTTTCTTT. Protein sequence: CASRDRGHTEAFF.

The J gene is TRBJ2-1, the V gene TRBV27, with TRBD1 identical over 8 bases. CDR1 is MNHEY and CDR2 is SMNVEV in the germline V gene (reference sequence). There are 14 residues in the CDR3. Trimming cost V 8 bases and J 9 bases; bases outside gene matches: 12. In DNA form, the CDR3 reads TGTGCCAGCCAATTACAGGGGGGTGTTAGTGAGCAGTTCTTC. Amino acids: CASQLQGGVSEQFF.

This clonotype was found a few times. Written as DNA, the CDR3 is TGTGCCAGTAGTATAAGTGCTTCGATCTACGAGCAGTACTTC. This gives the protein CASSISASIYEQYF. The V and J genes are TRBV19 and TRBJ2-7; D gene ambiguous. Trimming cost V 2 bases and J 3 bases, with 11 bases left between them. The germline CDR1 and CDR2 sequences are LNHDA and SQIVND (reference sequence). This CDR3 has 14 residues.

DNA for the CDR3: TGTGCCAGCAGCTTGCAGGGGTTCGTAAACACTGAAGCTTTCTTT. As protein: CASSLQGFVNTEAFF. The chain employs TRBV5-6 and TRBJ1-1; weak D call: TRBD1 (6 bases). From germline, CDR1 is SGHDT and CDR2 YYEEEE. The length of the CDR3 is 15 residues. Trimming shortened V by 1 base and J by 2 bases, and 12 bases separated the two germline ends.

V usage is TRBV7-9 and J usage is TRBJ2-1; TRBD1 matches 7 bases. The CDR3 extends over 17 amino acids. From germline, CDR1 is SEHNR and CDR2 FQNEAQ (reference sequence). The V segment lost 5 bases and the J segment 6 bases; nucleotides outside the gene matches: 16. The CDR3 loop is CASSQQGWGQWGNEQFF. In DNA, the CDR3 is TGTGCCAGCAGCCAACAGGGGTGGGGGCAGTGGGGCAATGAGCAGTTCTTC.

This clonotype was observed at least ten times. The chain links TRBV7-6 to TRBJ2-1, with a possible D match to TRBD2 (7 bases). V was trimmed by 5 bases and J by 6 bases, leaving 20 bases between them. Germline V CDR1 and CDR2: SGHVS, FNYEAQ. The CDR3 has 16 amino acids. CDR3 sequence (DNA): TGTGCCAGCAGCCCAAGTGGGGGGGCACCCTTCAATGAGCAGTTCTTC. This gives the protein CASSPSGGAPFNEQFF. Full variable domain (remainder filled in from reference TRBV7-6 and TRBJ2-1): GAGVSQSPRYKVTKRGQDVALRCDPISGHVSLYWYRQALGQGPEFLTYFNYEAQQDKSGLPNDRFSAERPEGSISTLTIQRTEQRDSAMYRCASSPSGGAPFNEQFFGPGTRLTVL.

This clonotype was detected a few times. DNA for the CDR3: TGTGCCAGCAGCTTATATCGAGGGACCCAGCATTTT. It is translated as CASSLYRGTQHF. V gene TRBV11-2 combines with J gene TRBJ1-5; D gene unclear. The CDR3 contains 12 residues. V gave up 2 bases and J gave up 11 bases, with 10 bases separating them. CDR1 and CDR2 (germline): SGHAT, FQNNGV.